The rows below give T cell receptor beta chains drawn from one sample of a study of a mutant IDH1 vaccine in newly diagnosed glioma. Data came from immunoSEQ multiplex PCR; TCRdb stores just in-frame clones and leaves some out. The data contain about 34,000 clones, roughly 89% of them singletons. The antigens these receptors bind are not known. The source was PBMCs, collected from a glioma patient whose treatment included an IDH1 peptide vaccine. Receptor source: a woman aged 25-40 years with glioma. Both conserved end residues are part of each CDR3. The D gene is left open where the match is weak.

J gene | D gene | V gene | CDR3 protein | CDR3 DNA
TRBJ1-1 | TRBD1 | TRBV19 | CASTKGSIRDRGFGAFF | TGTGCCAGTACCAAAGGGAGTATAAGGGACAGGGGTTTCGGAGCTTTCTTT
TRBJ2-7 | TRBD1 | TRBV2 | CASSTPGQGGEQYF | TGTGCCAGCAGTACACCGGGACAGGGGGGCGAGCAGTACTTC
TRBJ1-1 | . | TRBV30 | CAWSPRTEAFF | TGTGCCTGGAGCCCCCGCACTGAAGCTTTCTTT
TRBJ1-2 | . | TRBV5-5 | CASSLASGYGYTF | TGTGCCAGCAGCTTGGCGTCAGGCTATGGCTACACCTTC
TRBJ1-1 | TRBD1 | TRBV2 | CASSAPGGTTGGTEAFF | TGTGCCAGCAGTGCCCCAGGGGGGACGACAGGGGGGACTGAAGCTTTCTTT
TRBJ2-7 | . | TRBV27 | CASSFNRAGPLWLYF | TGTGCCAGCAGTTTCAACAGGGCCGGCCCCCTTTGGTTGTACTTC
TRBJ1-2 | TRBD1 | TRBV18 | CASSPGQAGEGYTF | TGTGCCAGCTCCCCCGGACAGGCTGGAGAGGGCTACACCTTC
TRBJ1-4 | . | TRBV7-9 | CASSYTGPGEKLFF | TGTGCCAGCAGCTACACGGGACCAGGTGAAAAACTGTTTTTT
TRBJ2-2 | . | TRBV14 | CASSLRSPTGTGELFF | TGTGCCAGCAGCCTGAGATCTCCCACGGGGACCGGGGAGCTGTTTTTT
TRBJ2-7 | . | TRBV5-4 | CASSLPEGGPYEQYF | TGTGCCAGCAGCCTTCCTGAGGGGGGCCCCTACGAGCAGTACTTC
TRBJ2-7 | TRBD2 | TRBV5-6 | CASSLGTRTGSGMGVLDF | TGTGCCAGCAGCTTAGGGACTAGGACCGGCTCTGGGATGGGTGTATTGGACTTC